This T cell receptor beta chain was identified in a study of T cell responses to AZD1222 COVID-19 vaccine. General study findings and limits: Seropositive status at baseline applied to only a handful of AZD1222 recipients. Reports indicate that nearly half of spike-specific TCRs are directed at unmutated variant regions.

This CDR3 has 17 amino acids. Germline V lookup: CDR1 KGHDR, CDR2 SFDVKD. V dropped 0 bases and J dropped 1 base, with 12 bases sitting between them. Assay: immunoSEQ multiplex PCR; the TCRdb copy retains only in-frame clones and omits some. Here the sample spans tens of thousands of clones, 90% to 95% being singletons. About this clone itself: What it binds is unknown.

Sequencing was performed on peripheral blood, taken on day 0 of MenACWY control vaccination. This chain links TRBV24-1 with TRBJ1-5, with D possibly TRBD1 on 5 matching bases. The TCR sequence derives from an adult in good health. The CDR3 coding sequence is TGTGCCACCAGTGATTTGCTGGGGAGGACAAGCAATCAGCCCCAGCATTTT. Translation: CATSDLLGRTSNQPQHF.